These 3 T cell receptor beta chains were all obtained from the same sample, sequenced in a study of blood T cell repertoires in COVID-19 (dated by TCRdb to about 2020). The library was built by means of the immunoSEQ multiplex PCR assay. TCRdb provides this immuneACCESS table in a form limited to in-frame rearrangements. Some clones are lacking; in checked studies, under half of them reflect an unresolved V gene, and why the rest are absent is not known. For this sample there are 250,000 to 300,000 clones; approximately 87% appear just once. The ten largest account for under 5.5% of the sample. The material sequenced was peripheral blood. These receptors all stem from a man aged 55 to 70 who had recovered from COVID-19.

The chain joins TRBV18 to TRBJ2-7, with 12 bases fitting TRBD2. This CDR3 is 20 amino acids long. The germline CDR1 and CDR2 sequences are KGHSH and LQKENI. The ends lost 1 base at V and 3 bases at J; junction bases unmatched: 16. This CDR3 is CASSPLTLASGRAIDYEQYF. The CDR3 DNA reads as TGTGCCAGCTCACCACTCACCCTCGCTAGCGGGAGGGCCATCGACTACGAGCAGTACTTC. The variable domain in full, with the rest retrieved from reference TRBV18 and TRBJ2-7, is NAGVMQNPRHLVRRRGQEARLRCSPMKGHSHVYWYRQLPEEGLKFMVYLQKENIIDESGMPKERFSAEFPKEGPSILRIQQVVRGDSAAYFCASSPLTLASGRAIDYEQYFGPGTRLTVT.

This chain joins TRBV27 and TRBJ2-6; 8 positions agree with TRBD1. V was clipped by 4 bases and J by 2 bases; unmatched bases: 4. CDR3 length equals 16 residues. In germline, CDR1 is MNHEY, CDR2 SMNVEV (reference sequence). This CDR3 is CASSSRQGTGANVLTF. CDR3 coding DNA: TGTGCCAGCAGTTCACGACAGGGGACTGGGGCCAACGTCCTGACTTTC.

The CDR3 nucleotides are TGTGCCAGCAGTTTATCCCACGGGGAGCTGTTTTTT. Its translation: CASSLSHGELFF. The rearrangement joins TRBV28 to TRBJ2-2; D ambiguous. The length of the CDR3 is 12 residues. CDR1 and CDR2 (germline): MDHEN, SYDVKM. Trimming left V 1 base short and J 7 bases short, with 4 bases between. The full variable domain, rest sourced from reference TRBV28 and TRBJ2-2, is DVKVTQSSRYLVKRTGEKVFLECVQDMDHENMFWYRQDPGLGLRLIYFSYDVKMKEKGDIPEGYSVSREKKERFSLILESASTNQTSMYLCASSLSHGELFFGEGSRLTVL.